This T cell receptor (beta chain) was recovered during a study of blood T cell repertoires in COVID-19. Study-level background: The analysed material was cDNA or gDNA that came from T cells, B-cell-depleted T cells, or PBMCs.

Germline lookup yields CDR1 SGHRS and CDR2 YFSETQ. The CDR3 contains 15 residues. V lost 6 bases to trimming and J lost 6 bases; unmatched junction nucleotides: 10. Authors' data handling: Scientists estimated how many nucleated cells there were by amplifying reference gene primers. Assay: immunoSEQ multiplex PCR; the TCRdb copy retains only in-frame clones and omits some. V and J calls and clone size come straight from that table; D and trimming were deduced from the DNA. Here the sample spans about 200,000 clones, roughly 89% being singletons. The clonotype comes from a woman in her twenties or thirties with acute COVID-19. The chain joins TRBV5-1 to TRBJ2-1; 9 positions match TRBD2. The sequenced sample consisted of PBMCs or T cells enriched from blood (not recorded which). CDR3 coding DNA: TGCGCCAGCATCGAGGACCAGCGGGGGGCCAATGAGCAGTTCTTC. This encodes CASIEDQRGANEQFF.